The entry below gives a single TCR beta chain sequence along with its context. These data originate in a study of blood T cell repertoires in COVID-19. Overall study context: The samples span acute and convalescent COVID-19 from the United States, Italy and Spain. PBMCs, B-cell-depleted T cells, or T cells provided the cDNA or gDNA that made up the material.

As handled by the study authors: Reference gene primers were amplified, and this amplification served to estimate nucleated cell counts. The data were produced by immunoSEQ multiplex PCR, yet TCRdb's version contains in-frame clones alone and is incomplete. V and J calls and clone size are given by that table; D and trimming were obtained from the DNA. The sample lists approximately 68,000 clones; 75% to 90% were seen once. Germline lookup yields CDR1 DFQATT and CDR2 SNEGSKA (reference sequence). There are 15 residues in the CDR3. Trimming took off 3 bases at V and 4 bases at J, with 16 bases between the two ends.

The specimen sequenced was peripheral blood. This TCR was recovered from a woman older than 75 with active or convalescent COVID-19. The genes are TRBV20-1 and TRBJ2-1; D may be TRBD1 (6 bases). In DNA form, the CDR3 reads TGCAGTGCTAGTCGTGGGACATCCGTTTACAATGAGCAGTTCTTC. This codes for CSASRGTSVYNEQFF.